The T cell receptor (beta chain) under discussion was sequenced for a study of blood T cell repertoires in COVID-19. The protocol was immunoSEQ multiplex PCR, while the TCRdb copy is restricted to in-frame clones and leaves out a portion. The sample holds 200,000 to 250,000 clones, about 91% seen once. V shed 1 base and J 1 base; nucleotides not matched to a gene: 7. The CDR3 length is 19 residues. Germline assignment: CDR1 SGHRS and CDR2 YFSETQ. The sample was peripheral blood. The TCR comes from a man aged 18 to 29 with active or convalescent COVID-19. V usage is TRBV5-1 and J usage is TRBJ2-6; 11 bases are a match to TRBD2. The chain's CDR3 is CASSLSTSGRGSGANVLTF. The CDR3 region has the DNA TGCGCCAGCAGCTTGTCTACTAGCGGGAGAGGATCTGGGGCCAACGTCCTGACTTTC. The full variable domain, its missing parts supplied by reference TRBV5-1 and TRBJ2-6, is KAGVTQTPRYLIKTRGQQVTLSCSPISGHRSVSWYQQTPGQGLQFLFEYFSETQRNKGNFPGRFSGRQFSNSRSEMNVSTLELGDSALYLCASSLSTSGRGSGANVLTFGAGSRLTVL.